The 7 T cell receptor beta chains below all came from one sample that was sequenced in a study of vaccination and CD4 T cells after COVID-19. Their antigen targets remain unknown. The Oncomine TCR Beta short-read assay was applied to DNA of cultured CD4+ T cells. TCRdb independently ran MiXCR on the PCR reads; one entry per CDR3 protein. Of 18,000 or so distinct CDR3 sequences listed, 44% are singletons. Time point indicated: late sampling 161 to 241 days after vaccination in three convalescent patients. Treatment described: roughly 10-day PBMC culture with coronavirus spike peptide pools or control peptides (ViraFEST assay). This specimen was CD4+ T cells from blood, cultured in vitro, taken about 7 months after SARS-CoV-2 vaccination. The receptors stem from a human donor who had recovered from COVID-19.

This clonotype appeared a few times. V is TRBV11-2 and J is TRBJ2-7; perhaps TRBD1 as D (6 bases). CDR1 is SGHAT and CDR2 is FQNNGV in the germline V gene. Trimming removed 6 bases from V and 3 bases from J, with 12 bases in between. The CDR3 loop spans 13 amino acids. The chain's CDR3 is CASRSGQHYEQYF. The CDR3 DNA is TGTGCCAGCAGATCTGGACAGCACTACGAGCAGTACTTC.

V gene TRBV24-1 combines with J gene TRBJ1-1, with TRBD1 as a possible D gene (6 bases). Germline V CDR1 and CDR2: KGHDR, SFDVKD. Trimming shortened V by 1 base and J by 8 bases, and 10 bases separated the two germline ends. The CDR3 is 13 amino acids. CDR3 sequence reads: CATSDFAGTEAFF. The DNA of the CDR3 is TGTGCCACCAGTGATTTTGCAGGGACAGAAGCTTTCTTT.

The rearrangement uses TRBV7-6 and TRBJ2-5; 7 positions agree with TRBD1. Unmatched junction bases numbered 4, after V lost 3 bases and J lost 3 bases. Germline V CDR1 and CDR2: SGHVS, FNYEAQ. The CDR3 has 14 residues. In DNA form, the CDR3 reads TGTGCCAGCAGCTTTTGGGACAGAAAAGAGACCCAGTACTTC. Its translation is CASSFWDRKETQYF.

A few counts support this clonotype. This chain connects TRBV20-1 to TRBJ2-7, with unresolved D. Germline V gene data show CDR1 as DFQATT and CDR2 as SNEGSKA (reference sequence). V shed 0 bases and J shed 2 bases, with 14 bases lying between them. The CDR3 spans 15 residues. In nucleotides, the CDR3 is TGCAGTGCTAGAGATCCCTATGCTCTACCCTACGAGCAGTACTTC. Encoded protein: CSARDPYALPYEQYF.

CDR3 nucleotides: TGCAGTGCGAAGAACAGGGTCCTCCCCAATGAGCAGTTCTTC. Amino acid sequence: CSAKNRVLPNEQFF. This chain uses TRBV20-1 with TRBJ2-1; possibly TRBD1 for D (6 bases). Trimming took off 6 bases at V and 6 bases at J, with 18 bases between the two ends. Germline V lookup: CDR1 DFQATT, CDR2 SNEGSKA (reference sequence). CDR3 length: 14 residues.

The chain couples TRBV19 to TRBJ2-5; D not certain. Per the germline V gene, CDR1 is LNHDA and CDR2 is SQIVND (reference sequence). Between the trimmed V and J ends, which lost 2 bases and 5 bases, there was a span of 9 bases. The CDR3 extends over 13 amino acids. The CDR3 nucleotides are TGTGCCAGTAGTATAATGGCGGCGGAGACCCAGTACTTC. As protein: CASSIMAAETQYF.

The chain employs TRBV21-1 and TRBJ2-5; TRBD2, the D gene given by the table, was not confirmed from the DNA. TRBV21-1 is tagged as a pseudogene. The CDR3 contains 14 residues. CDR3 bases: TGTGCCAGGCACGTAGCGGTGAGGAAAGAGACCCAGTACTTC. Its protein product is CARHVAVRKETQYF.